These T cell receptor beta chains were read from a single sample in a study of glioma-infiltrating T cells after dendritic cell vaccination. TCRdb keeps only in-frame clones here, not all; method: immunoSEQ multiplex PCR. This table has 90,000 or so clones, approximately 87% appearing once. The sequencing used blood, collected before dendritic cell vaccination. Source of these receptors: a human donor with glioblastoma. CDR3s include the opening cysteine and the closing phenylalanine or tryptophan. A D gene is named only where the DNA matches it firmly. Some rows have no size entry. The others give once, few or many, or a class for an expanded clone.

j_call cdr3_length d_call clone_size v_call cdr3_nt cdr3_aa
TRBJ2-2 15 NA NA TRBV4-1 TGCGCCAGCAGCCCTTCCAAAAGCGCTATCGGGGAGCTGTTTTTT CASSPSKSAIGELFF
TRBJ2-1 14 NA once TRBV7-7 TGTGCCAGCAGCTTAGTAGGGGCCTACAATGAGCAGTTCTTC CASSLVGAYNEQFF
TRBJ1-4 14 NA NA TRBV11-2 TGTGCCAGCAGCTTAAACCAGGAAAACGAAAAACTGTTTTTT CASSLNQENEKLFF
TRBJ1-2 15 NA NA TRBV7-2 TGTGCCAGCAGCTTAGGGTCAGGGGATGACTATGGCTACACCTTC CASSLGSGDDYGYTF
TRBJ2-1 12 NA NA TRBV10-3 TGTGCCATCAGTGAGCTCGTGAGTGTTCTGTTCTTC CAISELVSVLFF
TRBJ1-5 15 TRBD1 NA TRBV4-1 TGCGCCAGCAGCCAGGAAACAGGGGGGCGACAGCCCCAGCATTTT CASSQETGGRQPQHF
TRBJ1-1 14 NA NA TRBV7-9 TGTGCCAGCAGTTCAATGACAGACAACACTGAAGCTTTCTTT CASSSMTDNTEAFF
TRBJ1-2 16 NA NA TRBV18 TGTGCCAGCTCACCCCTCCGGACAATGGACATTTATGGCTACACCTTC CASSPLRTMDIYGYTF
TRBJ2-2 15 NA NA TRBV11-2 TGTGCCAGCAGCCCTAGAGGCACCAACACCGGGGAGCTGTTTTTT CASSPRGTNTGELFF
TRBJ1-6 15 NA NA TRBV4-1 TGCGCCAGCAGCCAAGATCGCAGGGATGGGTCACCCCTCCACTTT CASSQDRRDGSPLHF
TRBJ2-7 12 NA few TRBV11-2 TGTGCCAGCAGCCCTCAGGACTACGAGCAGTACTTC CASSPQDYEQYF
TRBJ2-3 13 NA NA TRBV18 TGTGCCAGCTCACCAGGGGCGGCAGATACGCAGTATTTT CASSPGAADTQYF
TRBJ1-4 14 NA NA TRBV19 TGTGCCAGCGACCTGGGGGGTTCCGGGGGAAAACTGTTTTTT CASDLGGSGGKLFF
TRBJ2-7 16 TRBD2 NA TRBV4-3 TGCGCCAGCAGCCAAGAACGGCGGGAGGGCCACTACGAGCAGTACTTC CASSQERREGHYEQYF
TRBJ2-5 13 NA NA TRBV18 TGTGCCAGCTCACCATGGGAGTTTCAGACCCAGTACTTC CASSPWEFQTQYF
TRBJ2-7 16 TRBD2 NA TRBV11-2 TGTGCCAGCAGCCCTCAGGGGAGCGGGAGCTTGCACGAGCAGTACTTC CASSPQGSGSLHEQYF
TRBJ1-1 14 NA NA TRBV19 TGTGCCAGTAGTATAGATCTCACTCGGACTGAAGCTTTCTTT CASSIDLTRTEAFF
TRBJ1-1 14 NA NA TRBV19 TGTGCCAGTACCATCAATACACTGAACACTGAAGCTTTCTTT CASTINTLNTEAFF
TRBJ2-2 15 NA NA TRBV6-1 TGTGCCAGCAGTGAATATAGAGGCAGCACCGGGGAGCTGTTTTTT CASSEYRGSTGELFF
TRBJ2-1 15 NA few TRBV5-4 TGTGCCAGCAGCTACACAGGGTGGTCCTACAATGAGCAGTTCTTC CASSYTGWSYNEQFF
TRBJ2-7 14 TRBD1 NA TRBV29-1 TGCAGCGTTGAAAGCGGGACAGGGGGCGCGGGGCAGTACTTC CSVESGTGGAGQYF
TRBJ2-5 13 NA NA TRBV6-1 TGTGCCAGCAGTGAAGACAGGTCGGAGACCCAGTACTTC CASSEDRSETQYF
TRBJ1-6 15 NA few TRBV6-5 TGTGCCAGCAGTCTCAAACGAGGTCCTAATTCACCCCTCCACTTT CASSLKRGPNSPLHF
TRBJ1-2 15 NA NA TRBV6-5 TGTGCCAGCAGTTACTCTGAGGGGGGAGGGTATGGCTACACCTTC CASSYSEGGGYGYTF
TRBJ1-1 13 NA once TRBV11-3 TGTGCCAGCAGCTCGACAGAGAGCAGGGAAGCTTTCTTT CASSSTESREAFF
TRBJ1-3 13 NA NA TRBV29-1 TGCAGCGTGGGAGCTCTCTCTGGAAACACCATATATTTT CSVGALSGNTIYF
TRBJ2-5 14 NA NA TRBV19 TGTGCCAGTAGTATGTCACTACCACAAGAGACCCAGTACTTC CASSMSLPQETQYF
TRBJ1-5 12 NA NA TRBV6-1 TGTGCCAGCACCGAGGCGGATCAGCCCCAGCATTTT CASTEADQPQHF
TRBJ1-5 13 TRBD1 NA TRBV18 TGTGCCAGCTCGGACAGGGGGGACCAGCCCCAGCATTTT CASSDRGDQPQHF
TRBJ2-6 16 TRBD2 NA TRBV7-9 TGTGCCAGCAGTCGCCCATCGGGAGGTGGGGCCAACGTCCTGACTTTC CASSRPSGGGANVLTF
TRBJ2-2 15 TRBD2 NA TRBV7-3 TGTGCCAGCAGCCTCGGACTAGCGGGTACCGGGGAGCTGTTTTTT CASSLGLAGTGELFF
TRBJ2-7 14 TRBD1 NA TRBV18 TGTGCCAGCTCACTAGGGACAGCATCCCTCGAGCAGTACTTC CASSLGTASLEQYF
TRBJ2-7 13 NA NA TRBV29-1 TGCAGCCTTGGGCTAGCGTCACCCTACGAGCAGTACTTC CSLGLASPYEQYF
TRBJ1-5 13 NA NA TRBV7-3 TGTGCCAGCAGCTTCGGACAGAATCAGCCCCAGCATTTT CASSFGQNQPQHF
TRBJ2-3 15 NA NA TRBV5-4 TGTGCCAGCAGCTTGGCATCTCCCCCCACATATACGCAGTATTTT CASSLASPPTYTQYF
TRBJ2-6 13 NA NA TRBV25-1 TGTGCCAGCAGTCGGAGTGGGGCCAACGTCCTGACTTTC CASSRSGANVLTF
TRBJ1-5 13 NA NA TRBV11-3 TGTGCCAGCAGCTCCCATGGCAATCAGCCCCAGCATTTT CASSSHGNQPQHF
TRBJ1-2 12 NA NA TRBV30 TGTGCCTCGTCCCCTCTAAACTATGGCTACACCTTC CASSPLNYGYTF
TRBJ2-3 16 TRBD2 NA TRBV27 TGTGCCAGCAGATTCTTCCCGGGGAGGGGCACAGATACGCAGTATTTT CASRFFPGRGTDTQYF
TRBJ2-3 12 TRBD2 NA TRBV29-1 TGCAGCGTTGTACTAGCGGGAGATACGCAGTATTTT CSVVLAGDTQYF
TRBJ2-3 17 TRBD2 NA TRBV11-2 TGTGCCAGCAGCTTCCTTGGACTAGCGGGGGGAACAGATACGCAGTATTTT CASSFLGLAGGTDTQYF
TRBJ2-7 15 TRBD1 NA TRBV28 TGTGCCAGCAGCCGAAGACAGGGAAGGCCCTACGAGCAGTACTTC CASSRRQGRPYEQYF
TRBJ2-7 14 TRBD1 many TRBV27 TGTGCCAGCAGTTGGGGGACAGGGGGCTACGAGCAGTACTTC CASSWGTGGYEQYF
TRBJ1-1 14 TRBD1 NA TRBV7-9 TGTGCCAGCAGCCGGGGACAGATGAACACTGAAGCTTTCTTT CASSRGQMNTEAFF
TRBJ2-7 13 TRBD1 NA TRBV5-4 TGTGCCAGCAGCTCCGCCGGGACAGGAGAGCAGTACTTC CASSSAGTGEQYF
TRBJ1-1 14 NA NA TRBV10-2 TGCGCCAGCAGTGTTTCGGGACAGAACACTGAAGCTTTCTTT CASSVSGQNTEAFF